Described below is a single T cell receptor beta chain sequence and its context. The antigen remains unidentified. At one of its ends the junction is not consistent with the germline gene, which may arise from a read error. The data stem from a study of glioma-infiltrating T cells. Study-level findings and limits: CDR3 overlap between tissue and blood was very small. Gliomas, especially low-grade, showed above-expected tissue-blood divergence; non-neoplastic patients showed below.

The iRepertoire nested amplicon-rescue multiplex PCR amplified TCR alpha and beta CDR3s from RNA. For one-step reverse transcription and amplification, about 90-400 ng of tissue mRNA or PBMC total RNA was used. MiXCR, run by TCRdb on the multiplex PCR reads, gives a single entry per CDR3 protein. In the table there are about 3,400 distinct CDR3 sequences, 17% of which are singletons. In germline, CDR1 is SGDLS, CDR2 YYNGEE. CDR3 length: 14 amino acids. The source is a human donor with low-grade glioma or glioblastoma, undergoing nonglioma brain surgery, or in good health (not recorded which). The sequenced material came from glioma tissue, nonneoplastic brain tissue, or PBMCs (not recorded which). The rearrangement links TRBV9 to TRBJ1-6; D not resolved. The CDR3 DNA reads as TGTGCCAGCAGCACTCGGGGTCTGAATTCACCCCTCAACTTT. Its translation is CASSTRGLNSPLNF. Variable domain in full (rest from reference TRBV9 and TRBJ1-6): DSGVTQTPKHLITATGQRVTLRCSPRSGDLSVYWYQQSLDQGLQFLIQYYNGEERAKGNILERFSAQQFPDLHSELNLSSLELGDSALYFCASSTRGLNSPLNFGNGTRLTVT.